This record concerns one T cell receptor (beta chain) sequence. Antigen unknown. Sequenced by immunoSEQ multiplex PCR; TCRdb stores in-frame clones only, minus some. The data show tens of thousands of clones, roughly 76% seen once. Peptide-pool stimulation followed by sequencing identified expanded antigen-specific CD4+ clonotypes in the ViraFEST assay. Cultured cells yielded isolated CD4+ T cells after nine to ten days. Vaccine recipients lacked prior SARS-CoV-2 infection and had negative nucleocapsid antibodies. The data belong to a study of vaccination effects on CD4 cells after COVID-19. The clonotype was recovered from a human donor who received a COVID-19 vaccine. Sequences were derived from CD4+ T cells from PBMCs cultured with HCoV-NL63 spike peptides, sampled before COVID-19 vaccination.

The CDR3 is CASSGTSGGYEQFF. The CDR3 region has the DNA TGTGCCAGCAGTGGAACTAGCGGGGGTTATGAGCAGTTCTTC. The rearrangement uses TRBV2 and TRBJ2-1; the match to TRBD2 covers 11 bases. The CDR3 has 14 amino acids. V was clipped by 4 bases and J by 8 bases; unmatched bases: 4. Germline-derived CDR1 and CDR2 are SNHLY and FYNNEI.